Reported below is one TCR beta chain. The data were obtained in a study of blood T cell repertoires in COVID-19. Original handling: Reference gene primer amplification yielded estimated nucleated cell counts. The method was immunoSEQ multiplex PCR; TCRdb's version includes in-frame clones alone and lacks a portion of them. D and trimming come from the DNA, and the V and J calls and clone size come from that table. This repertoire shows 250,000 or so clones, about 91% found once; its top ten account for roughly 2.3%. Between the trimmed V and J ends, which lost 5 bases and 0 bases, there was a span of 14 bases. Germline assignment: CDR1 MNHEY and CDR2 SMNVEV (reference sequence). This CDR3 is built from 16 residues.

The sequenced material came from PBMCs or T cells enriched from blood (not recorded which). The receptor comes from a woman in her 40s with acute COVID-19. The V call is TRBV27, the J call TRBJ2-1; D uncertain. CDR3 nucleotides: TGTGCCAGCAGTCCCAGACTCGTAGACTCCTACAATGAGCAGTTCTTC. Translated: CASSPRLVDSYNEQFF.